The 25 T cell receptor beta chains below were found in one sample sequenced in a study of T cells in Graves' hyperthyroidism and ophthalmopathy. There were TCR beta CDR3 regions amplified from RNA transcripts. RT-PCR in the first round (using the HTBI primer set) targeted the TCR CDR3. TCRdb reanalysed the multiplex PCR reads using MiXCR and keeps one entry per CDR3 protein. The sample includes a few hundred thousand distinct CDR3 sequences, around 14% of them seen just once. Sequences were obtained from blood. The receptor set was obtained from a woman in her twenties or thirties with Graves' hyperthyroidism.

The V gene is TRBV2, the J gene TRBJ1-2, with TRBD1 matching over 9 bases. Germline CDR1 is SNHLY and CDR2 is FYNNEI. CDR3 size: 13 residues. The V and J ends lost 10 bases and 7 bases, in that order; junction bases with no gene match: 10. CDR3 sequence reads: CANRPTGGIGYTF. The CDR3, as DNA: TGTGCCAACAGGCCGACAGGGGGAATTGGCTACACCTTC.

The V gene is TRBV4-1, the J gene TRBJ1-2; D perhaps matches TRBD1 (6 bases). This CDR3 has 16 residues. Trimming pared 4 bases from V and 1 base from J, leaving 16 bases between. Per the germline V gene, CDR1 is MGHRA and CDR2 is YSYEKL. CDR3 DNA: TGCGCCAGCAGCCGGGAACAGGGACCTCTTAACTATGGCTACACCTTC. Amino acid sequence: CASSREQGPLNYGYTF.

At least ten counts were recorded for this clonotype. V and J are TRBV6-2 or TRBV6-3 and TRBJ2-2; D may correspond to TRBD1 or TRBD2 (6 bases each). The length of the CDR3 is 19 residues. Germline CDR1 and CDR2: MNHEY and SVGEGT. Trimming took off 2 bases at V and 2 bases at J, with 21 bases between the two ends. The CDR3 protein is CASSYAWVQGRPNTGELFF. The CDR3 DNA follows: TGTGCCAGCAGTTACGCCTGGGTGCAGGGGAGGCCCAACACCGGGGAGCTGTTTTTT.

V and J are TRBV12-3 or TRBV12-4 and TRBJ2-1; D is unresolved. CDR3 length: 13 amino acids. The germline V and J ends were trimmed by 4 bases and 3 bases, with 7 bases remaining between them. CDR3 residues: CASSSDNYNEQFF. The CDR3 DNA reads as TGTGCCAGCAGTTCTGACAACTACAATGAGCAGTTCTTC.

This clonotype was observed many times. CDR3 amino acids: CASSQVPGDYEQYF. The DNA of the CDR3 is TGTGCCAGCAGCCAAGTCCCGGGGGACTACGAGCAGTACTTC. The chain employs TRBV3-1 and TRBJ2-7; the D gene is possibly TRBD2 (6 bases). Germline CDR1 LGHDT, CDR2 YNNKEL (reference sequence). The V and J ends lost 1 base and 3 bases respectively, with 10 bases between them. The length of the CDR3 is 14 residues.

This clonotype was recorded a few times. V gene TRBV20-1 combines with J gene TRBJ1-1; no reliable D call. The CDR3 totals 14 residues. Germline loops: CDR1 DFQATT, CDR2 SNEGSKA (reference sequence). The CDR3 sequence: CSVSAMGWNTEAFF. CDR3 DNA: TGCAGCGTCTCGGCTATGGGGTGGAACACTGAAGCTTTCTTT.

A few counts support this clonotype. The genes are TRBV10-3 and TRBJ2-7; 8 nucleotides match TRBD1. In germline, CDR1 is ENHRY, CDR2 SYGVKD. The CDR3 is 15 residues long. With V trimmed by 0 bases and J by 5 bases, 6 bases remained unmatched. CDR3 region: CAISESRTGGNEQYF. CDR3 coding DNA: TGTGCCATCAGTGAGTCGAGAACAGGGGGTAACGAGCAGTACTTC.

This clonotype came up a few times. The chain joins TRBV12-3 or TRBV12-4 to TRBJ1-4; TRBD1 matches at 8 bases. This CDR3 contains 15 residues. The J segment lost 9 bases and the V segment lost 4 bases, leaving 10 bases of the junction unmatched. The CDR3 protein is CASSSYRGSSKKLFF. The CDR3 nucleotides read TGTGCCAGCAGTTCCTACAGGGGGTCCTCGAAAAAACTGTTTTTT.

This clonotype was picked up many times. CDR3 protein: CASRGSAGVTDTQYF. The DNA for the CDR3 is TGTGCCAGCAGGGGCTCGGCGGGAGTAACGGATACGCAGTATTTT. The chain recombines TRBV7-2 with TRBJ2-3, with 7 bases matching TRBD2. V gave up 6 bases and J gave up 6 bases; unmatched junction bases: 12. CDR1 and CDR2 (germline): SGHTA, FQGNSA. This CDR3 region has 15 residues.

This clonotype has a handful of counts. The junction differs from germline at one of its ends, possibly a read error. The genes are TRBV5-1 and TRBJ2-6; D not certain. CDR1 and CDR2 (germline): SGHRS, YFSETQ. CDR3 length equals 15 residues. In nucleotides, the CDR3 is TGCGCCAGCAGATTGGCAGGCTCTGGGGCCAACGTCCTGACTTTC. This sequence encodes CASRLAGSGANVLTF.

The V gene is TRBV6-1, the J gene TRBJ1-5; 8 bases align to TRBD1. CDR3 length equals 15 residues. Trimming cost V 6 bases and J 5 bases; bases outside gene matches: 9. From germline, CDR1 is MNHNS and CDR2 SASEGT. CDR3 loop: CASRKQGDADQPQHF. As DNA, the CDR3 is TGTGCCAGCAGAAAACAGGGGGATGCGGATCAGCCCCAGCATTTT.

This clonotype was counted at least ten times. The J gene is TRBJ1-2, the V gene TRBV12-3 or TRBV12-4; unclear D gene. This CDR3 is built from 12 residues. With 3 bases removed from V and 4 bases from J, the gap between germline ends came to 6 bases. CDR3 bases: TGTGCCAGCAGTTTGACCAGCTATGGCTACACCTTC. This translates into CASSLTSYGYTF.

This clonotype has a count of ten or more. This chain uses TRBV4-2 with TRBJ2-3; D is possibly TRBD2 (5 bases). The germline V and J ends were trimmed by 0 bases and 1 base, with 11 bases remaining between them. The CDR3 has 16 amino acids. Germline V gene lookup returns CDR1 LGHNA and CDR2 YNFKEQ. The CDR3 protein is CASSQDGYGGTDTQYF. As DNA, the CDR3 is TGTGCCAGCAGCCAAGATGGTTACGGGGGCACAGATACGCAGTATTTT.

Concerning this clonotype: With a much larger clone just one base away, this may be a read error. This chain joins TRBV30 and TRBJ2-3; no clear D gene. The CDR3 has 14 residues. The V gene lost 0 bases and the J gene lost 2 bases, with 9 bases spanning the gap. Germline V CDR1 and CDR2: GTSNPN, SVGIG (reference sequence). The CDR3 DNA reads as TGTGCCTGGAGTGTAAGGCGGACCACAGATACGCAGTATTTT. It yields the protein CAWSVRRTTDTQYF.

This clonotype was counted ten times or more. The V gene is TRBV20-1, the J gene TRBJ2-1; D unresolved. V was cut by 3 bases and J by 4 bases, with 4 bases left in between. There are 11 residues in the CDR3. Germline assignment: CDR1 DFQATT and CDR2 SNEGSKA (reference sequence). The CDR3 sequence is CSARAYNEQFF. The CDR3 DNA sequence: TGCAGTGCTAGGGCATACAATGAGCAGTTCTTC.

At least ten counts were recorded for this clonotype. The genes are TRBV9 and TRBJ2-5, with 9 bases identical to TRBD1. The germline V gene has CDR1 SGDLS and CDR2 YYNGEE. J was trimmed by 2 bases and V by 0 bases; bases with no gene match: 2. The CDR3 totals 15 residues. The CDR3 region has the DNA TGTGCCAGCAGCGTAGACGGGACAGGGCAAGAGACCCAGTACTTC. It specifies CASSVDGTGQETQYF.

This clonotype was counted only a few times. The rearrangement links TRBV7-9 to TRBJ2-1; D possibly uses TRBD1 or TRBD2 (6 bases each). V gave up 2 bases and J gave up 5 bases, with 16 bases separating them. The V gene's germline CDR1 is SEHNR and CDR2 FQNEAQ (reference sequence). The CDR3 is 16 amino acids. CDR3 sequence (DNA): TGTGCCAGCAGCTTAATATTTAGCGGACAGAACAATGAGCAGTTCTTC. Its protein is CASSLIFSGQNNEQFF.

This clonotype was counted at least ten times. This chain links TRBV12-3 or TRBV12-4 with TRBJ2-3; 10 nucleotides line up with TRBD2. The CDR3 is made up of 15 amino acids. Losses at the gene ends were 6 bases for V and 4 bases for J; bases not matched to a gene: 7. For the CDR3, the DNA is TGTGCCAGCAGGGAAGCGGGAGGGCCACCAGATACGCAGTATTTT. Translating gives CASREAGGPPDTQYF.

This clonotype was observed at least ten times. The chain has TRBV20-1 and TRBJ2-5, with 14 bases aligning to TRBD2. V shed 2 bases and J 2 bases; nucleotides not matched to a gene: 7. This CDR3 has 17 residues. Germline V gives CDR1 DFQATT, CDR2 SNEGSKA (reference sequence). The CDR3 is CSARSRLAGGLQETQYF. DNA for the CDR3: TGCAGTGCTAGATCCAGACTAGCGGGAGGGTTACAAGAGACCCAGTACTTC.

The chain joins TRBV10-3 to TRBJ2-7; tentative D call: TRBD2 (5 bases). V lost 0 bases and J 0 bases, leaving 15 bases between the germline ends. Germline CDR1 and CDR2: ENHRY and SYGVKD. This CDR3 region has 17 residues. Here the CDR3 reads CAISESRVAESSYEQYF. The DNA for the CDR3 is TGTGCCATCAGTGAGTCGCGGGTGGCGGAGAGCTCCTACGAGCAGTACTTC.

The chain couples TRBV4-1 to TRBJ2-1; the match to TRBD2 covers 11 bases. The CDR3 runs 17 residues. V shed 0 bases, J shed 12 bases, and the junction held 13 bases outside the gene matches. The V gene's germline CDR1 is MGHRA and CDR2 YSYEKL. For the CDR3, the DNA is TGCGCCAGCAGCCAAGAGTCTGCTGGGACTAGCGGCATGATGCAGTTCTTC. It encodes CASSQESAGTSGMMQFF.

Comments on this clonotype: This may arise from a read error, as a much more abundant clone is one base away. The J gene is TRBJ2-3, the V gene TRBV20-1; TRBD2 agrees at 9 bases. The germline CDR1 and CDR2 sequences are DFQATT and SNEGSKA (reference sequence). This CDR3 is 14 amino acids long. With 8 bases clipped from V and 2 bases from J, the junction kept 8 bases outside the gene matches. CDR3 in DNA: TGCAGTACGGCTAGCGGGACCCCCACAGATACGCAGTATTTT. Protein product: CSTASGTPTDTQYF.

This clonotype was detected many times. The CDR3 nucleotides read TGTGCCAGCAGCTTAGACACTGGAAACACCATATATTTT. Protein product: CASSLDTGNTIYF. The gene calls are TRBV11-2 and TRBJ1-3; no clear D gene. Looked up from germline, CDR1 is SGHAT and CDR2 is FQNNGV. V lost 0 bases and J lost 2, with 2 bases in between. This CDR3 spans 13 amino acids.

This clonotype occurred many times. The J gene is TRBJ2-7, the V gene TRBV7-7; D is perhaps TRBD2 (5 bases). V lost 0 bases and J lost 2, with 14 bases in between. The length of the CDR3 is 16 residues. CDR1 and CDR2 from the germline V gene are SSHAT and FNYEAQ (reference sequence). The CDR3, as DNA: TGTGCCAGCAGCTTAGCGAGGGCGGCCAGGCCCTACGAGCAGTACTTC. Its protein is CASSLARAARPYEQYF. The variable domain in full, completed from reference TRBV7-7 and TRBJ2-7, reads GAGVSQSPRYKVTKRGQDVTLRCDPISSHATLYWYQQALGQGPEFLTYFNYEAQPDKSGLPSDRFSAERPEGSISTLTIQRTEQRDSAMYRCASSLARAARPYEQYFGPGTRLTVT.

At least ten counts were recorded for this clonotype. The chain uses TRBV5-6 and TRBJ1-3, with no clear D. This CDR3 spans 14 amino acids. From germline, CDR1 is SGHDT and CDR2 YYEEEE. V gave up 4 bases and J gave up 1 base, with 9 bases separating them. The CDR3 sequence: CASSRRESGNTIYF. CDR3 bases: TGTGCCAGCAGCAGGAGGGAATCTGGAAACACCATATATTTT. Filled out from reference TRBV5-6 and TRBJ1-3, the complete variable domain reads DAGVTQSPTHLIKTRGQQVTLRCSPKSGHDTVSWYQQALGQGPQFIFQYYEEEERQRGNFPDRFSGHQFPNYSSELNVNALLLGDSALYLCASSRRESGNTIYFGEGSWLTVV.